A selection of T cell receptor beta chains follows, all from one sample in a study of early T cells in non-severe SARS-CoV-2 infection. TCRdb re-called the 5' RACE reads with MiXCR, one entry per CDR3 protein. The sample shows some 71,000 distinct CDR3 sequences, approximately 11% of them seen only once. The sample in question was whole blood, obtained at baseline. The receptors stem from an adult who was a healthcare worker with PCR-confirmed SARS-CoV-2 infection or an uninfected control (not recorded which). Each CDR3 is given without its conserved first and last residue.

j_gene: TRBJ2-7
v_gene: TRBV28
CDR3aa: ASSFEGKSYEQY

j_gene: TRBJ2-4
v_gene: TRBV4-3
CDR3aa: ASSQDVGQGGHIQY

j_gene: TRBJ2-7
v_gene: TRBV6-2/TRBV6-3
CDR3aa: ASSPTRPIYEQY

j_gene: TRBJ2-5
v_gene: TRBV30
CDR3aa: AWSVHPEETQY

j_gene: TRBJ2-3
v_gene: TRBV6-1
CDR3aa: ASSSGGARTDTQY

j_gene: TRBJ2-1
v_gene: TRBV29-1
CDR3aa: SVGQGYNEQF

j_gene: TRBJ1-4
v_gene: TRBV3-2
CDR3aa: ASSQAEGFGNEKLF

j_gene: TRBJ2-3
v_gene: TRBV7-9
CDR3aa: ASSPRGPDTQY

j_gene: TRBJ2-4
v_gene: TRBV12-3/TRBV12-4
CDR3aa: ASSLRRGGRLRFTN

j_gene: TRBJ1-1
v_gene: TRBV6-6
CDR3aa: ASSSYLGGRNTEAF

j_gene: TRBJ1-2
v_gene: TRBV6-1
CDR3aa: ATTQAGYGYT

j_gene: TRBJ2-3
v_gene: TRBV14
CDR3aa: ASSLRTGGPVQADTQY

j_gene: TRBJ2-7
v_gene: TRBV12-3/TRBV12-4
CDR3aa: ASSLEDTYEQY

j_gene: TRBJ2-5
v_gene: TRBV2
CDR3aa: ASRGDSETQY

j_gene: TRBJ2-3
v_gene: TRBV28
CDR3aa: ASSLAGPTQY

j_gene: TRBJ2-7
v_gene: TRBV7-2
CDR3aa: ASSQSSTEQY

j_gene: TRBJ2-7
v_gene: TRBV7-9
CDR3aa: ASSTGGDTPYEQY

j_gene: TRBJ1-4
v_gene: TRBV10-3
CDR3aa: AISESKGRGNEKLF

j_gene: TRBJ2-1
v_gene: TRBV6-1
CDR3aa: ASSERGGLDEQF

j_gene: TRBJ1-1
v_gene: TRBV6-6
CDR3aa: AAGLNTEAF

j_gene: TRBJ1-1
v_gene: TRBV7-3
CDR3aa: ASSLTFDGNTEAF

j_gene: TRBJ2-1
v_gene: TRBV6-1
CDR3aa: ASSGPWASGNSYNEQF

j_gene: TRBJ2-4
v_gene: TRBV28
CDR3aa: ASGTSPRLGIQY

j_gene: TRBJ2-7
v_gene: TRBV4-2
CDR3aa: ASSQGGDEQY

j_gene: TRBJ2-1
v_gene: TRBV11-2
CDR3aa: ASSSPGRSGRSNEQF

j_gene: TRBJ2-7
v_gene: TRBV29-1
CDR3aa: SAEPGQGGAAQY

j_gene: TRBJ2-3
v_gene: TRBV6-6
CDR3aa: ASIPSPYPKELRNTDTQY

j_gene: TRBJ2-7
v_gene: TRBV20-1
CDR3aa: SAQTSGRLNEQY

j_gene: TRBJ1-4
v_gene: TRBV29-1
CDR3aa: SVKAGTALTNEKLF

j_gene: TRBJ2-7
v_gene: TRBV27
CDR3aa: ASSPRPDSYEQY

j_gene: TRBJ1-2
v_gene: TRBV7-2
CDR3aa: ASSLQATANYGYT

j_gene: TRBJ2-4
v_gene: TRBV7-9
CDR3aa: ASSPRTGPTNIQY

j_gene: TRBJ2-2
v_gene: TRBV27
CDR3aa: ASSLGDGNAGELF

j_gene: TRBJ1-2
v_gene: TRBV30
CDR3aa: AWSLVPNYGYT

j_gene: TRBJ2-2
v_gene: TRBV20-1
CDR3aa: SARGRQAANTGELF

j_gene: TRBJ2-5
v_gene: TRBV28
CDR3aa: ASSLVRKTGETQY

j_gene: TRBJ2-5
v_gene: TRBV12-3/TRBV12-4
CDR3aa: ASSLADTHQTQY

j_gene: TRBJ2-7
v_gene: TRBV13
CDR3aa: ASSIRTGGSHEQY

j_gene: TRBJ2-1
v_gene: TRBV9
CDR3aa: ASSVTGISDEQF

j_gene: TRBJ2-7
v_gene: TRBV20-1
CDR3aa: SARDRKDYEQY

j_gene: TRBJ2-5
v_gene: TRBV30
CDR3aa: AWSYGGTQETQY

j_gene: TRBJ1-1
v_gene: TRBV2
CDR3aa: ASSESQGAVGTEAF

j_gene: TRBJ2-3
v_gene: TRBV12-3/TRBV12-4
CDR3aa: ASSPDRGHTDTQY

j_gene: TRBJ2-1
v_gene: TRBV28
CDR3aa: ASSPDRGTPLNEQF

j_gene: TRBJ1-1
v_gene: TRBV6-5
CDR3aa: ASRYHRGPNTEAF

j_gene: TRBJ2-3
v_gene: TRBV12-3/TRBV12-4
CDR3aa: ASSGNSGTRRDTQY

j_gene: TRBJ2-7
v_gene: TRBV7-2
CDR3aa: ASSLGGYSYEQY

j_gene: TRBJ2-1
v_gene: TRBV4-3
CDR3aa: ASSHPGTGLGRYNEQF

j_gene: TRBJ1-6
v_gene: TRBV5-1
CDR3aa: ASSHLGQADQGSPLH

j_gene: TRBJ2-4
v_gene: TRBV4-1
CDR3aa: ASSQDLATLGYIQY

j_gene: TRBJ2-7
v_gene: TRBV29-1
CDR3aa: SATDFGRGHYEQY

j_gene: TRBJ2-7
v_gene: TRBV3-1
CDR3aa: ASSLPDRGIYEQY

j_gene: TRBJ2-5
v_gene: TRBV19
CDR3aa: ASSIGSTQQETQY

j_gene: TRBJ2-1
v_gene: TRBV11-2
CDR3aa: ASSSSRGIYNEQF

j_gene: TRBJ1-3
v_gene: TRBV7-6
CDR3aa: ASSLGAWGFGNTIY

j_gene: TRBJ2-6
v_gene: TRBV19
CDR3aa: ASSTLVLPPVTADSGANVLT

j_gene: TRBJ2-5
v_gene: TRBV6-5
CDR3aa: ASSYSRSGRGTQY

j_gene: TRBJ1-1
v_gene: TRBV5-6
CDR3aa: ASSLVDRGTEAF